The T cell receptor (beta chain) under discussion was sequenced for a study of neurological immune-mediated disorders. TCRdb reprocessed the 5' RACE reads via MiXCR and lists one record per CDR3 protein. The sample carries about 74,000 distinct CDR3 sequences, roughly 5.5% recorded once. This clonotype has at least ten counts. CDR1 GTSNPN and CDR2 SVGIG come from the germline V gene (reference sequence). This CDR3 has 12 residues. The clonotype was recovered from a man aged 18 to 29 with multiple sclerosis. The chain links TRBV30 to TRBJ2-3, with D perhaps assigned TRBD1 or TRBD2 (5 bases each). Sequenced input: PBMCs. The CDR3 DNA is TGTGCTGCCCTGCTCGGGGCATATACGCAGTATTTT. It specifies CAALLGAYTQYF.